One sample yielded the 19 T cell receptor beta chains listed below, sequenced in a study of T cell repertoires in cytomegalovirus infection. These receptors have no known antigen. TCRdb reprocessed the reads with MiXCR, giving one entry per CDR3 protein. The table lists some 940,000 distinct CDR3 sequences, less than 40% of them singletons. Sequenced material: cultured CD8+ T cells from PBMCs, taken from culture after CMV antigen stimulation. The receptor source for this set is a human donor in good health (CMV status not recorded). Some clones in this sample may be carry-over from other donors' samples.

The gene calls are TRBV2 and TRBJ2-4; D is undetermined. Per germline, CDR1 SNHLY and CDR2 FYNNEI. This CDR3 spans 14 amino acids. V dropped 7 bases and J dropped 0 bases, with 10 bases sitting between them. CDR3 region: CASTGPLAKNIQYF. The CDR3 DNA reads as TGTGCCAGCACAGGTCCTTTAGCCAAAAACATTCAGTACTTC.

There are a few counts of this clonotype. The chain links TRBV7-9 to TRBJ1-2; 9 bases agree with TRBD1. In germline, CDR1 is SEHNR, CDR2 FQNEAQ (reference sequence). This CDR3 spans 16 amino acids. J lost 6 bases, V lost 6 bases, and 14 bases had no gene match. In nucleotides, the CDR3 is TGTGCCAGCAGATCCCAAAACAGGGGGCCTATGGATGGCTACACCTTC. It yields the protein CASRSQNRGPMDGYTF.

There are a few counts of this clonotype. This chain links TRBV4-1 with TRBJ2-1, with TRBD2 identical over 11 bases. This CDR3 spans 18 amino acids. Germline V gene lookup returns CDR1 MGHRA and CDR2 YSYEKL. V trimming: 4 bases; J trimming: 4 bases; junction bases outside the gene matches: 12. The CDR3 spells CASSRRSSGGSLYNEQFF. The CDR3 nucleotides are TGCGCCAGCAGCCGGAGATCTAGCGGGGGGTCTCTTTACAATGAGCAGTTCTTC.

The CDR3 sequence is CASTREENYSGGQNTGELFF. The CDR3 DNA is TGTGCTAGTACACGAGAGGAGAATTATAGCGGGGGCCAAAACACCGGGGAGCTGTTTTTT. The V call is TRBV12-5, the J call TRBJ2-2; 9 nucleotides align to TRBD2. The germline V gene has CDR1 LGHNT and CDR2 FRNRAP. The ends lost 8 bases at V and 2 bases at J; junction bases unmatched: 21. This CDR3 contains 20 residues. Looking up the rest from reference TRBV12-5 and TRBJ2-2 gives the full variable domain: DARVTQTPRHKVTEMGQEVTMRCQPILGHNTVFWYRQTMMQGLELLAYFRNRAPLDDSGMPKDRFSAEMPDATLATLKIQPSEPRDSAVYFCASTREENYSGGQNTGELFFGEGSRLTVL.

The chain couples TRBV19 to TRBJ2-1; D could derive from TRBD1 or TRBD2 (5 bases each). The V and J ends lost 1 base and 6 bases respectively, with 13 bases between them. Germline CDR1 and CDR2: LNHDA and SQIVND (reference sequence). The CDR3 has 15 residues. Here the CDR3 DNA reads TGTGCCAGTAGTATAGTGTCAGGGACCTCCAATGAGCAGTTCTTC. It is translated as CASSIVSGTSNEQFF.

The chain recombines TRBV5-4 with TRBJ2-2; a weak D match, TRBD2 (5 bases). Trimming cost V 4 bases and J 7 bases, with 14 bases left between them. CDR1 and CDR2 (germline): SGHNT, YYREEE (reference sequence). The CDR3 loop spans 14 amino acids. CDR3 in amino acids: CASSRWQGLGELFF. In DNA form, the CDR3 reads TGTGCCAGCAGCCGGTGGCAAGGACTCGGGGAGCTGTTTTTT.

The chain uses TRBV6-1 and TRBJ2-1; D is ambiguous. V was shortened by 4 bases and J by 6 bases, with 13 bases between the two germline ends. Germline V gives CDR1 MNHNS, CDR2 SASEGT. This CDR3 comprises 14 residues. The CDR3 DNA reads TGTGCCAGCAGTGGCACTGTTCCCCCCAATGAGCAGTTCTTC. Translation gives CASSGTVPPNEQFF.

The V call is TRBV12-3 or TRBV12-4, the J call TRBJ1-1; D is ambiguous. V lost 0 bases and J lost 1, with 6 bases in between. CDR3 length equals 14 residues. CDR3 in amino acids: CASSLAVQNTEAFF. Here the CDR3 DNA reads TGTGCCAGCAGTTTAGCGGTTCAGAACACTGAAGCTTTCTTT.

The chain employs TRBV27 and TRBJ1-2; D remains unclear. The CDR3 spans 14 residues. The germline CDR1 and CDR2 sequences are MNHEY and SMNVEV (reference sequence). Trimming removed 7 bases from V and 0 bases from J, with 12 bases in between. DNA for the CDR3: TGTGCCAGCACAAATTTAGGACCTAACTATGGCTACACCTTC. Its protein is CASTNLGPNYGYTF.

This clonotype was observed at least ten times. The genes are TRBV7-6 and TRBJ2-1; 10 bases are shared with TRBD1. The CDR3 covers 12 residues. V lost 6 bases and J lost 7; bases outside the gene matches: 0. Per the germline V gene, CDR1 is SGHVS and CDR2 is FNYEAQ. CDR3 amino acids: CASRGQGNEQFF. In DNA form, the CDR3 reads TGTGCCAGCAGGGGACAGGGGAATGAGCAGTTCTTC.

This clonotype was seen more than once but under ten times. The chain recombines TRBV7-2 with TRBJ2-7, with TRBD2 identical over 9 bases. V lost 7 bases and J lost 3; bases outside the gene matches: 4. The CDR3 covers 13 residues. The germline V gene has CDR1 SGHTA and CDR2 FQGNSA. CDR3 sequence: CASTASGDYEQYF. The CDR3 bases are TGTGCCAGCACCGCTAGCGGGGACTACGAGCAGTACTTC.

CDR3 sequence: CASSPTPLSSVETQYF. The CDR3 region has the DNA TGTGCCAGCAGCCCTACCCCCCTCTCTAGCGTAGAGACCCAGTACTTC. The chain employs TRBV7-3 and TRBJ2-5; perhaps TRBD2 as D (6 bases). V was shortened by 5 bases and J by 4 bases, with 20 bases between the two germline ends. CDR3 length: 16 residues. Germline V gene lookup returns CDR1 SGHTA and CDR2 FQGTGA. Together with reference TRBV7-3 and TRBJ2-5, the CDR3 gives the full variable domain: GAGVSQTPSNKVTEKGKYVELRCDPISGHTALYWYRQSLGQGPEFLIYFQGTGAADDSGLPNDRFFAVRPEGSVSTLKIQRTERGDSAVYLCASSPTPLSSVETQYFGPGTRLLVL.

Comment on this clonotype: This may come from a read error, since a much larger clone is one base off. V is TRBV2 and J is TRBJ1-3; D call uncertain. CDR3 size: 15 residues. In germline, CDR1 is SNHLY, CDR2 FYNNEI. The V end was cut by 5 bases, the J end by 0 bases, with 11 bases between. This chain's CDR3 is CASSKYGSSGNTIYF. The CDR3 DNA reads as TGTGCCAGCAGTAAGTACGGTAGCTCTGGAAACACCATATATTTT.

The chain joins TRBV3-1 to TRBJ2-1, with 7 positions matching TRBD2. The length of the CDR3 is 18 residues. Germline V gene sequence: CDR1 LGHDT, CDR2 YNNKEL (reference sequence). After removal of 2 bases from V and 3 bases from J, the junction contained 13 bases not matched to a gene. CDR3 bases: TGTGCCAGCAGCCAATTTCCTAGCGGCGATGGTAACTACAATGAGCAGTTCTTC. Its protein product is CASSQFPSGDGNYNEQFF.

The V and J genes are TRBV11-3 and TRBJ1-1; unclear D gene. V was clipped by 6 bases and J by 4 bases, with 12 bases between them. Germline V gene lookup returns CDR1 SGHNT and CDR2 YENEEA. CDR3 size: 13 residues. This chain's CDR3 is CASSSVSGTEAFF. CDR3 sequence (DNA): TGTGCCAGCAGTTCGGTATCGGGCACTGAAGCTTTCTTT. Drawing the rest from reference TRBV11-3 and TRBJ1-1, the complete variable domain is EAGVVQSPRYKIIEKKQPVAFWCNPISGHNTLYWYLQNLGQGPELLIRYENEEAVDDSQLPKDRFSAERLKGVDSTLKIQPAELGDSAVYLCASSSVSGTEAFFGQGTRLTVV.

This clonotype was recorded many times. V usage is TRBV7-8 and J usage is TRBJ1-2, with D maybe TRBD1 (6 bases). V was trimmed by 6 bases and J by 4 bases, leaving 12 bases between them. Per germline, CDR1 SGHVS and CDR2 FQNEAQ. The CDR3 runs 13 residues. CDR3 amino acids: CASSGTRTYGYTF. For the CDR3, the DNA is TGTGCCAGCAGTGGGACACGGACCTATGGCTACACCTTC. The complete variable domain, with remaining parts taken from reference TRBV7-8 and TRBJ1-2, reads GAGVSQSPRYKVAKRGQDVALRCDPISGHVSLFWYQQALGQGPEFLTYFQNEAQLDKSGLPSDRFFAERPEGSVSTLKIQRTQQEDSAVYLCASSGTRTYGYTFGSGTRLTVV.

This clonotype was counted a few times. The chain employs TRBV6-1 and TRBJ2-7, with TRBD1 as a possible D gene (6 bases). The CDR3 covers 13 residues. Germline V gene sequence: CDR1 MNHNS, CDR2 SASEGT. V shed 7 bases and J shed 4 bases, with 14 bases lying between them. CDR3 in DNA: TGTGCCAGCAAATCCTTTACAGGGTACGAGCAGTACTTC. Its translation: CASKSFTGYEQYF.

V and J are TRBV7-9 and TRBJ1-2; D is unresolved. This CDR3 comprises 13 residues. The V end was cut by 5 bases, the J end by 8 bases, with 15 bases between. CDR1 is SEHNR and CDR2 is FQNEAQ in the germline V gene (reference sequence). The CDR3 spells CASSPGGLKGYTF. The CDR3 DNA sequence: TGTGCCAGCAGCCCGGGAGGTCTAAAGGGCTACACCTTC.

The gene calls are TRBV6-8 and TRBJ1-2, with D perhaps TRBD1 (5 bases). The germline V gene encodes CDR1 MNHGY and CDR2 SAAAGT. The CDR3 has 14 amino acids. V was shortened by 2 bases and J by 4 bases, with 11 bases between the two germline ends. In nucleotides, the CDR3 is TGTGCCAGCAGTTACCAACAGGACTTCTATGGCTACACCTTC. It translates to CASSYQQDFYGYTF.